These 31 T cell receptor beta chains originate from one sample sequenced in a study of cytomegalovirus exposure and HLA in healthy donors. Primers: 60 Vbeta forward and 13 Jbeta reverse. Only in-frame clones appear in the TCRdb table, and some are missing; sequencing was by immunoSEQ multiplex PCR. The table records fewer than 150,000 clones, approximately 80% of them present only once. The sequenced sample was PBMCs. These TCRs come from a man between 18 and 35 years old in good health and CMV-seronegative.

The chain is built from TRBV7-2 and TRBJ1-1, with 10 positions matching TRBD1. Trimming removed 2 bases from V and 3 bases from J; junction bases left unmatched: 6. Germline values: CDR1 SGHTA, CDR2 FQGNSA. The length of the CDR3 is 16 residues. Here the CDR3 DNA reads TGTGCCAGCAGCTTATTAGACAGGGGGCTGGACACTGAAGCTTTCTTT. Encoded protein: CASSLLDRGLDTEAFF.

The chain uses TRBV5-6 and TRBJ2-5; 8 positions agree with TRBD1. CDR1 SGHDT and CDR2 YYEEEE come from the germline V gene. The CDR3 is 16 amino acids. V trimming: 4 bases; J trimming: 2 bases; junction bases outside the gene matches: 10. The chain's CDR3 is CASSGVGQGEQETQYF. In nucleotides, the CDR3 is TGTGCCAGCAGCGGGGTTGGACAGGGCGAACAAGAGACCCAGTACTTC.

The CDR3 here is CASSAGTGSTEAFF. CDR3 coding DNA: TGTGCCAGCAGCGCCGGGACAGGGAGCACTGAAGCTTTCTTT. The rearrangement links TRBV9 to TRBJ1-1; 9 bases are a match to TRBD1. The CDR3 is made up of 14 amino acids. Germline CDR1 and CDR2: SGDLS and YYNGEE. V gave up 3 bases and J gave up 4 bases; unmatched junction bases: 4.

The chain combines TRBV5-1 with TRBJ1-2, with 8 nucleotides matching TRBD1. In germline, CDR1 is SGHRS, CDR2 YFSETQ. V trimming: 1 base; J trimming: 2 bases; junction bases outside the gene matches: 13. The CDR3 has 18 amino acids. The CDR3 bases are TGCGCCAGCAGCTTGAAATCGGCAGGGGGCAGTGGAAACTATGGCTACACCTTC. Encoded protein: CASSLKSAGGSGNYGYTF.

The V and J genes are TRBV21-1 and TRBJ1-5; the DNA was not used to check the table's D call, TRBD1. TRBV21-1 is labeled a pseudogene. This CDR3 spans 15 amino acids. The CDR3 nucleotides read TGTGCCAGCAGCAAAAGGTCCAGGGTCAATCAGCCCCAGCATTTT. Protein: CASSKRSRVNQPQHF.

CDR3 loop: CASSARTGNVETQYF. In DNA form, the CDR3 reads TGTGCCAGCAGCGCTCGGACAGGGAATGTGGAGACCCAGTACTTC. V and J are TRBV7-7 and TRBJ2-5; 8 bases align to TRBD1. This CDR3 comprises 15 residues. Per the germline V gene, CDR1 is SSHAT and CDR2 is FNYEAQ (reference sequence). J lost 5 bases, V lost 5 bases, and 10 bases had no gene match.

In nucleotides, the CDR3 is TGTGCCAGCAGCCAAGAATCTACGGGATTGAGGGAGCAGTACTTC. Its translation: CASSQESTGLREQYF. The chain links TRBV4-2 to TRBJ2-7; D possibly corresponds to TRBD2 (5 bases). Deletions cut 0 bases from V and 7 bases from J, with 16 bases between. The CDR3 is 15 amino acids. Per germline, CDR1 LGHNA and CDR2 YNFKEQ.

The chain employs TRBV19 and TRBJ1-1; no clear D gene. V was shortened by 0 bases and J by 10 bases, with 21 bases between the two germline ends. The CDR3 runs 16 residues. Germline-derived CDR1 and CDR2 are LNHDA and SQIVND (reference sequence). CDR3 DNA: TGTGCCAGTAGTATAGAGCCCCGAACATCAGATCCTGTAGCTTTCTTT. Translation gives CASSIEPRTSDPVAFF.

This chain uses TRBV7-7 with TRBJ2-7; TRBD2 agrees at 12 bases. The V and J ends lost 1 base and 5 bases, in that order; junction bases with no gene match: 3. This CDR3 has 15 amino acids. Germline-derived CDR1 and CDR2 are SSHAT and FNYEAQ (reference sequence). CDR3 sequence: CASSLGLAGDHEQYF. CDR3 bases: TGTGCCAGCAGCTTAGGACTAGCGGGAGACCACGAGCAGTACTTC.

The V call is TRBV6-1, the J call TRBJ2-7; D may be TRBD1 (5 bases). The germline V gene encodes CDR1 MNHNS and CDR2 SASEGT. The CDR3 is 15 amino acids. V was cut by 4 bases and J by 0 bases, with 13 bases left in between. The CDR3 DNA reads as TGTGCCAGCAGTGCTCCTAACAGGCTCTCCTACGAGCAGTACTTC. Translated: CASSAPNRLSYEQYF.

For the CDR3, the DNA is TGTGCCAGCAGCGTAGGGGGAGATGGCACAGATACGCAGTATTTT. Translating it yields CASSVGGDGTDTQYF. The genes are TRBV9 and TRBJ2-3; a possible D gene is TRBD2 (5 bases). Trimming took 0 bases from V and 1 from J, leaving 9 bases between them. Per germline, CDR1 SGDLS and CDR2 YYNGEE. The CDR3 runs 15 residues.

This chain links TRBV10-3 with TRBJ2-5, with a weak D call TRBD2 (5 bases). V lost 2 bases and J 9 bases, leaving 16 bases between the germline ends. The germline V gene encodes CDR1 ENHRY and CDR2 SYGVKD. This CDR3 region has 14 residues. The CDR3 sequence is CAISEEGRVDAQYF. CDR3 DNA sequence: TGTGCCATCAGTGAGGAGGGCCGGGTGGATGCCCAGTACTTC.

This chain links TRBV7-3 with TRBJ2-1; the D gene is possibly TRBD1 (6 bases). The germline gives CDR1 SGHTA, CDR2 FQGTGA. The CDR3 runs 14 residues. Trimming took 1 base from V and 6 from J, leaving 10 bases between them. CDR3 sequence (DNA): TGTGCCAGCAGCTTAAACAGGGTGGCCAATGAGCAGTTCTTC. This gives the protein CASSLNRVANEQFF.

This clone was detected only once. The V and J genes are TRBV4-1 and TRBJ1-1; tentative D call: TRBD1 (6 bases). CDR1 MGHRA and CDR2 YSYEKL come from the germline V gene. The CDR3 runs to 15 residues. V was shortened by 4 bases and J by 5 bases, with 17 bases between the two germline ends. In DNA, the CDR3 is TGCGCCAGCAGCCCTGAGGCAGGGGCGCGGACTGAAGCTTTCTTT. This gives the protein CASSPEAGARTEAFF.

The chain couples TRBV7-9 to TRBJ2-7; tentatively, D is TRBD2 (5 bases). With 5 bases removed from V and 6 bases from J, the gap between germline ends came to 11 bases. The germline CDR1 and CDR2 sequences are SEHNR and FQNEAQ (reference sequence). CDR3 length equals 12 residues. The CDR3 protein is CASSHAGGEQYF. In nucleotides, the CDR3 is TGTGCCAGCAGCCACGCAGGAGGCGAGCAGTACTTC. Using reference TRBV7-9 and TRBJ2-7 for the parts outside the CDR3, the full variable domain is DTGVSQNPRHKITKRGQNVTFRCDPISEHNRLYWYRQTLGQGPEFLTYFQNEAQLEKSRLLSDRFSAERPKGSFSTLEIQRTEQGDSAMYLCASSHAGGEQYFGPGTRLTVT.

In DNA, the CDR3 is TGTGCCAGCAGCGTAGAAGGACAGGGGACTAGAAAACTGTTTTTT. Protein: CASSVEGQGTRKLFF. V and J are TRBV9 and TRBJ1-4, with 9 bases lining up with TRBD1. CDR1 and CDR2 from the germline V gene are SGDLS and YYNGEE. J was trimmed by 10 bases and V by 0 bases; bases with no gene match: 7. The CDR3 contains 15 residues.

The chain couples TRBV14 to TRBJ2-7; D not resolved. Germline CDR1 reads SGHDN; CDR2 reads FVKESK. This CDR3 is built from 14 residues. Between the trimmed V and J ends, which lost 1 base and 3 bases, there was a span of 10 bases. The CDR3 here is CASSQVSDRYEQYF. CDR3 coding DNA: TGTGCCAGCAGCCAAGTCTCAGATCGCTACGAGCAGTACTTC.

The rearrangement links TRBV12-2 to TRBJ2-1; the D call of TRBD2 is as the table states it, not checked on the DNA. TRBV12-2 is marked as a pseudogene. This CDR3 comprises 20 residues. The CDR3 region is CASRLGGEAGGAYWSNEQFF. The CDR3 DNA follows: TGTGCAAGTCGCTTAGGTGGGGAAGCGGGGGGTGCATATTGGAGTAATGAGCAGTTCTTC.

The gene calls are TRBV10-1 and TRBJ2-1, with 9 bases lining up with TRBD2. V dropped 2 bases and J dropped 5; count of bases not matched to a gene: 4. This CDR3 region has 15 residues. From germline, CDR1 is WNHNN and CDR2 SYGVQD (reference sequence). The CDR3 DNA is TGCGCCAGCAGTGAGGATAGCGGGAGCCACAATGAGCAGTTCTTC. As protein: CASSEDSGSHNEQFF.

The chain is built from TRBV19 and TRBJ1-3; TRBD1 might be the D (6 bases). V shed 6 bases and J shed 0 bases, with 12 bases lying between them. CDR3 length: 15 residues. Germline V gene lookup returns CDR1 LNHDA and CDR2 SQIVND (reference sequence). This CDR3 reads CASSDQGSSGNTIYF. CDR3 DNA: TGTGCCAGTAGCGATCAGGGGAGCTCTGGAAACACCATATATTTT.

In nucleotides, the CDR3 is TGTGCCAGCAGTGATCTCATTGACAGCGCCTCCTACGAGCAGTACTTC. It translates to CASSDLIDSASYEQYF. The gene calls are TRBV25-1 and TRBJ2-5; the D gene is possibly TRBD1 (5 bases). Matching the DNA end better, TRBJ2-7 makes the J call doubtful. This CDR3 has 16 residues. Germline CDR1 and CDR2: MGHDK and SYGVNS.

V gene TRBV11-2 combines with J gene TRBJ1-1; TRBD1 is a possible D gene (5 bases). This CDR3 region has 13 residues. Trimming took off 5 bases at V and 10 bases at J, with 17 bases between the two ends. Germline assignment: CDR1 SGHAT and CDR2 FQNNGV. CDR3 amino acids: CASSPGVLRIAFF. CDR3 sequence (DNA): TGTGCCAGCAGCCCGGGGGTCCTGCGAATAGCTTTCTTT.

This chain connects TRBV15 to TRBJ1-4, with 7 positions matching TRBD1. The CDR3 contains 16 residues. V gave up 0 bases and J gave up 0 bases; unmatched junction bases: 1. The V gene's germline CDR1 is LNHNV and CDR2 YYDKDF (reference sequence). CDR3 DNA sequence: TGTGCCACCAGCAGAGACGGGACAGCAACTAATGAAAAACTGTTTTTT. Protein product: CATSRDGTATNEKLFF.

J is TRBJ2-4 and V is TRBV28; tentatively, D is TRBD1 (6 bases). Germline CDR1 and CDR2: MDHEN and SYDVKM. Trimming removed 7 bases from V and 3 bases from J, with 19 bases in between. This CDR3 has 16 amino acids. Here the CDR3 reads CASTTTSTGGKNIQYF. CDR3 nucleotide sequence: TGTGCCAGCACCACCACGTCGACAGGAGGCAAAAACATTCAGTACTTC.

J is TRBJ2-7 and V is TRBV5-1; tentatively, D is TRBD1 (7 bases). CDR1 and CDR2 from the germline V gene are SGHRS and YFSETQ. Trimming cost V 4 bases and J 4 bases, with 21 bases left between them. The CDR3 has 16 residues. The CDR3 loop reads CASSRTRDSGGYEQYF. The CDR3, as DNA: TGCGCCAGCAGCCGTACCCGGGACTCAGGGGGATACGAGCAGTACTTC.

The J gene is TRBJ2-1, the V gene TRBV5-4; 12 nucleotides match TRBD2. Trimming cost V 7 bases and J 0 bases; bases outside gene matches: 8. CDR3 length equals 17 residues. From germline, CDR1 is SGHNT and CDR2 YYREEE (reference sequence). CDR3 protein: CASPGTSGSSSYNEQFF. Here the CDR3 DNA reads TGTGCCAGCCCCGGGACTAGCGGGTCCAGCTCCTACAATGAGCAGTTCTTC.

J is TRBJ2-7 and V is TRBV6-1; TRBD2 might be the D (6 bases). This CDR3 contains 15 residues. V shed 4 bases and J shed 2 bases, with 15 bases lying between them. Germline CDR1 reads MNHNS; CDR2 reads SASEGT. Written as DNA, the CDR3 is TGTGCCAGCAGTGTATCCGGGACTGGGCCCTACGAGCAGTACTTC. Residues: CASSVSGTGPYEQYF.

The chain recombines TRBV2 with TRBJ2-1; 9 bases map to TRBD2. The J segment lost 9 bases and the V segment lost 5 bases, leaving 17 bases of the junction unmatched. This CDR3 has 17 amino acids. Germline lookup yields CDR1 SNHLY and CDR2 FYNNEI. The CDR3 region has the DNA TGTGCCAGCAGTTACCACGTTGAACTAGCGGGCCCAATTGAGCAGTTCTTC. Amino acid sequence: CASSYHVELAGPIEQFF.

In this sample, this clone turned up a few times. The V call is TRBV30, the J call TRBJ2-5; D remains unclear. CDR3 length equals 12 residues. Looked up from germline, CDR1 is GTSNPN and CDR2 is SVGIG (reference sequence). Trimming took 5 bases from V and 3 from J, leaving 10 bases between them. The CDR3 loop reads CAWEVSKETQYF. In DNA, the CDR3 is TGTGCCTGGGAGGTCAGTAAAGAGACCCAGTACTTC.

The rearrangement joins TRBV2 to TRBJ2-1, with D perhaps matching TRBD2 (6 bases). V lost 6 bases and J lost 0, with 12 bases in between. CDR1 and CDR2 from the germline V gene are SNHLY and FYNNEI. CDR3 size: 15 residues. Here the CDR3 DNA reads TGTGCCAGCAGCCTCGGGAGTCTCTCCTACAATGAGCAGTTCTTC. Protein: CASSLGSLSYNEQFF.

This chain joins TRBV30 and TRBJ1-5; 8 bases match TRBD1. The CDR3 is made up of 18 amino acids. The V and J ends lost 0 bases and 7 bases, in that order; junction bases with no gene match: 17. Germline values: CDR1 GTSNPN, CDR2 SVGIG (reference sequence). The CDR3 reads CAWSVGWPGTGGSQPQHF. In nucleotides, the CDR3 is TGTGCCTGGAGTGTAGGGTGGCCCGGGACAGGCGGTTCCCAGCCCCAGCATTTT.